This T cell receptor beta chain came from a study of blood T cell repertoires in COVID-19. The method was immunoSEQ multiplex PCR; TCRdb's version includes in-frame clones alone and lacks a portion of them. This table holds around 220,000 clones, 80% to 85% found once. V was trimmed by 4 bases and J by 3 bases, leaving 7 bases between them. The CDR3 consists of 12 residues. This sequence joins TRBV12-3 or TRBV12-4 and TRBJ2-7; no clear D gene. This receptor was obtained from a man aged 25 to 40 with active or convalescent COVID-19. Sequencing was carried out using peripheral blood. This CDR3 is CASSSTHYEQYF. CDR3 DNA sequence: TGTGCCAGCAGTTCTACCCACTACGAGCAGTACTTC.